This is a list of T cell receptor beta chains from one sample in a study. In TCRdb, the 5' RACE reads were re-called with MiXCR into one record per CDR3 protein. The profile covers some 64,000 distinct CDR3 sequences, with about 22% appearing a single time and more than 2.5% taken by the ten largest. Sequencing was done on a sample of memory CD4+ T cells sorted from a lymph node. Every receptor here comes from a female donor with breast cancer. Each CDR3 is given with its conserved first and last residue. A D gene is named only where the DNA matches it firmly. Clone size is stated in some rows and not others, as once, few, many or a class when expanded.

D gene,clone size,J gene,V gene,CDR3 DNA,CDR3 protein
NA,few,TRBJ2-1,TRBV7-9,TGTGCCAGCAGCTTAGAAGCGGACAATGAGCAGTTCTTC,CASSLEADNEQFF
NA,few,TRBJ1-3,TRBV4-2,TGTGCCAGCAGCCTCAGGGACGACGCCTCTGGAAACACCATATATTTT,CASSLRDDASGNTIYF
NA,NA,TRBJ1-2,TRBV20-1,TGCAGTGCTGCACTGCCGGCCAGGGGAAGTAATGGCTACACCTTC,CSAALPARGSNGYTF
TRBD2,NA,TRBJ2-1,TRBV3-1,TGTGCCAGCAGCCGCGGGACTAGCGGTGAGCAGTTCTTC,CASSRGTSGEQFF
NA,few,TRBJ2-7,TRBV6-5,TGTGCCAGCAGTTACGACGGGACGATTTTTTGGTACTTC,CASSYDGTIFWYF
NA,many,TRBJ2-3,TRBV6-6,TGTGCCAGCTCCCACTATGGAGAAACCGGCGGGCAGTATTTT,CASSHYGETGGQYF
NA,few,TRBJ1-2,TRBV24-1,TGTGCCACCAGTGATGGGGGTAGGCCCTCTAACTATGGCTACACCTTC,CATSDGGRPSNYGYTF
NA,medium-sized,TRBJ1-1,TRBV7-8,TGTGCCAGCAGCCCTCGAGTGATAGTGAACACTGAAGCTTTCTTT,CASSPRVIVNTEAFF
TRBD1,few,TRBJ1-1,TRBV5-1,TGCGCCAGCAGCTCTACCGTGACAGGGCTATCGGCTTTCTTT,CASSSTVTGLSAFF
TRBD1,NA,TRBJ2-6,TRBV5-1,TGCGCCAGTTGGAAAGTACCGGGACAGGGCCCGGCCGGTGGGGCCAACGTCCTGACTTTC,CASWKVPGQGPAGGANVLTF
NA,few,TRBJ2-7,TRBV4-1,TGCGCCAGCAGCCAAGGAGGGGATGCCTACGAGCAGTACTTC,CASSQGGDAYEQYF
NA,NA,TRBJ2-5,TRBV5-1,TGCGCCAGCAGCCATGAAGGGAGCAAACAAGAGACCCAGTACTTC,CASSHEGSKQETQYF
NA,few,TRBJ1-1,TRBV11-2,TGTGCCAGCAGCCCCGGAGGGGGGCATACTGAAGCTTTCTTT,CASSPGGGHTEAFF
NA,few,TRBJ2-7,TRBV9,TGCGCCAGCAGCGTAGCAGGGGACCCCTCCTACGAGCAGTACTTC,CASSVAGDPSYEQYF
TRBD2,many,TRBJ2-3,TRBV7-3,TGTGCCAGCAGTGAGAGGGGACTAGCGGGGGCAGATACGCAGTATTTT,CASSERGLAGADTQYF
TRBD2,NA,TRBJ2-1,TRBV11-2,TGTGCCAGCAGCTTAGATATCCGAACTAGCGGGAGGCACAATGAGCAGTTCTTC,CASSLDIRTSGRHNEQFF
NA,NA,TRBJ1-4,TRBV4-2,TGTGCCAGCAGCCACCCGACGGGGGGCGCAGGCGGAAATGAAAAACTGTTTTTT,CASSHPTGGAGGNEKLFF
NA,few,TRBJ2-6,TRBV9,TGTGCCAGCAGCCCACTTTCGGGCGGGGCCAACGTCCTGACTTTC,CASSPLSGGANVLTF
NA,once,TRBJ2-1,TRBV2,TGTGCCAGCAGTCCCGACGGGGGCTCGGATGAGCAGTTCTTC,CASSPDGGSDEQFF
TRBD2,few,TRBJ2-5,TRBV20-1,TGCAGTGCCGACTCCCCCGGACTCGGGGGGAAGGGAGAGACCCAGTACTTC,CSADSPGLGGKGETQYF
TRBD2,few,TRBJ2-1,TRBV6-2/TRBV6-3,TGTGCCAGCAGTTACTCGTTGGGCGGGAGGGGGTACAATGAGCAGTTCTTC,CASSYSLGGRGYNEQFF
NA,many,TRBJ1-2,TRBV7-2,TGTGCCATCTCGCGGGGGAGGAGCTATGGCTACACCTTC,CAISRGRSYGYTF
TRBD2,NA,TRBJ2-1,TRBV6-2/TRBV6-3,TGTGCCAGCAGTTACCCTTTGCTAGCGGGAGGCAATGAGCAGTTCTTC,CASSYPLLAGGNEQFF
NA,NA,TRBJ2-7,TRBV5-1,TGCGCCAGCAGCGGGGACCAGGGGTACGAGCAGTACTTC,CASSGDQGYEQYF
NA,NA,TRBJ1-1,TRBV9,TGTGCCGCCCCCCAGGACATGAACACTGAAGCTTTCTTT,CAAPQDMNTEAFF
TRBD1,NA,TRBJ2-3,TRBV7-2,TGTGCCAGCAGCTTACAGGGGGCGCGGGGCACAGATACGCAGTATTTT,CASSLQGARGTDTQYF
NA,many,TRBJ2-3,TRBV7-8,TGTGCCAGCAGCTTAGTTTCTGCCTATACGCAGTATTTT,CASSLVSAYTQYF
TRBD1,many,TRBJ2-1,TRBV6-2/TRBV6-3,TGTGCCAGCAGTTCCGGGACAGGCGGGTATGAGCAGTTCTTC,CASSSGTGGYEQFF
TRBD2,few,TRBJ2-2,TRBV6-5,TGTGCCAGCAGGGCCCCGGGGGCGGGAGGGCCTGGGGAGCTGTTTTTT,CASRAPGAGGPGELFF
NA,NA,TRBJ1-1,TRBV5-6,TGTGCCAGCAGCGGTGCGAGAGGCACTGAAGCTTTCTTT,CASSGARGTEAFF
NA,NA,TRBJ1-5,TRBV7-8,TGTGCCAGCAGCGCAAGTCCGGGGCAGGATAATCAGCCCCAGCATTTT,CASSASPGQDNQPQHF
NA,NA,TRBJ1-4,TRBV5-4,TGTGCCAGCAGTCGTAACAGTGCAACTAATGAAAGACTGTTTTTT,CASSRNSATNERLFF
NA,NA,TRBJ2-1,TRBV7-9,TGTGCCAGCAGCCCCCCAGTGGATGGCTCCTACAATGAGCAGTTCTTC,CASSPPVDGSYNEQFF
TRBD2,NA,TRBJ2-7,TRBV20-1,TGCAGTGCTGGTATGGTAGCGGGAGCAAACGAGCAGTACTTC,CSAGMVAGANEQYF
NA,few,TRBJ2-7,TRBV6-1,TGTGCCAGCAGTGAAGAGGGGAACCGGGGCTTC,CASSEEGNRGF
NA,NA,TRBJ2-1,TRBV10-2,TGCGCCAGCAAGCACGGCTATGAGCAGTGCTTC,CASKHGYEQCF
NA,NA,TRBJ1-1,TRBV29-1,TGCAGCGCCAGTAGAGCAGAAGCTTTCTTT,CSASRAEAFF
NA,NA,TRBJ2-3,TRBV20-1,TGCAGTGCCTCATCGCACTACACAGATACGCAGTATTTT,CSASSHYTDTQYF
TRBD1,few,TRBJ2-7,TRBV5-1,TGCGCCAGCAGCTTGAGCCCCGGACAGGGTAGCGAGCAGTACTTC,CASSLSPGQGSEQYF
NA,few,TRBJ2-3,TRBV7-2,TGTGCCAGCAGCCTGGCGTTAGCGCAGTATTTT,CASSLALAQYF